This TCR beta chain was profiled in a study of blood T cell repertoires in COVID-19 (dated by TCRdb to about 2020). Regarding the research as a whole: Samples from collaborators originated in the United States, Italy and Spain and spanned both the acute and convalescent phases of COVID-19. The repertoires were released in a freely available public database intended as a resource for research on the immune response to SARS-CoV-2. The prospective study material was composed of cDNA or gDNA derived from T cells, B-cell-depleted T cells, or PBMCs. Deeply sampled blood TCRbeta repertoires from subjects exposed to, actively infected with, or recovered from COVID-19 were included in the dataset. Samples were obtained from the ongoing ImmuneRACE study (first 160 participants) and from some 1,200 subjects provided by 6 global collaborators. Sample metadata almost always included a de-identified subject ID, COVID-19 status, age in years and sex. HLA class I and class II types, where available, came from metadata supplied by the sample provider rather than from assay-based typing.

Findings and caveats that apply to the study as a whole: The amount of clinical and demographic metadata varied by source and participant and was provided uncurated.

Participants in the prospective study were aged about 18 to 100 years, lived in 20 to 25 United States geographic areas, and enrolled through a virtual design. In the prospective study, participants were assigned to cohorts based on the clinical history participants reported in a screening survey and a study questionnaire. Recovered participants in ImmuneRACE Cohort 3 were defined as having two consecutive negative NP/OP PCR tests, clearance from a healthcare professional, or resolution of symptoms. In the prospective study, whole blood, serum and a nasopharyngeal or oropharyngeal swab were collected from each participant by mobile phlebotomists. Additional blood draws and questionnaires over an approximately 2-month period could optionally be provided by prospective study participants. Before DNA extraction, prospective study blood samples were shipped either frozen or at room temperature. TCRbeta CDR3 regions were amplified from genomic DNA by means of the immunoSEQ Assay, a bias-controlled multiplex PCR. Concerning the study's data processing: Within the assay, amplification of reference gene primers was used to estimate how many nucleated cells each sample contained. Sequence reads were collapsed and filtered to measure the absolute abundance of every unique TCRbeta CDR3 rearrangement. For each sample, productive Simpson clonality was calculated by taking the square root of Simpson's diversity index across productive rearrangements. TCRdb limited this immuneACCESS table to in-frame rearrangements with V and J called. A share of clones is missing; checked studies link under half to unresolved V genes, and the rest is unexplained. V, J and clone size are those of that table, while D and trimming were read from the DNA. The table for this sample lists about 480,000 clones; roughly 90% of them were counted only once. The top ten hold over 1.5% of the sample.

A note on this clone: It has no known antigen specificity. One base away there is no much larger clone; base qualities are not given.

This receptor was taken from a middle-aged woman who had recovered from COVID-19. Source material: PBMCs or T cells enriched from blood (not recorded which).

The CDR3 reads as follows: CATRGRQSYEQYF. The nucleotides are TGTGCCACAAGGGGGCGACAAAGCTACGAGCAGTACTTC. Rearrangement joined TRBV10-3 to TRBJ2-7, with 7 bases matching TRBD1. For this chain, trimming is 10 bases at the V end and 3 bases at the J end, and the number of junction bases without a gene match is 9. Looking up the germline V gene yields CDR1 ENHRY and CDR2 SYGVKD. The CDR3 has 13 amino acids, counting the end cysteine and phenylalanine. Solely the CDR3 DNA is kept, with 39 bases framed from the first base.